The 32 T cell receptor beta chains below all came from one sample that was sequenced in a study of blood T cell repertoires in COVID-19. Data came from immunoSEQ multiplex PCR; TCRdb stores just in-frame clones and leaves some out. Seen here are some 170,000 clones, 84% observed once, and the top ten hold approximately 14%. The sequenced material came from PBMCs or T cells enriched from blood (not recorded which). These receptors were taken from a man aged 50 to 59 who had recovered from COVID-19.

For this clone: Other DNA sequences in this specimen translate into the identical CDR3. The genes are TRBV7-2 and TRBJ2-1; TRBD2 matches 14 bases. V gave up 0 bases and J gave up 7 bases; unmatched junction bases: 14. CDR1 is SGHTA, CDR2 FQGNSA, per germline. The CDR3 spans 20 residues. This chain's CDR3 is CASSLAGTSGGWGRGNEQFF. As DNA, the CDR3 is TGTGCCAGCAGCTTAGCCGGGACTAGCGGGGGTTGGGGGCGGGGGAATGAGCAGTTCTTC.

The CDR3 region has the DNA TGTGCCAGCAGCAGCCGGGATCCTTTCCCTCTCTACGAGCAGTACTTC. It codes for CASSSRDPFPLYEQYF. J is TRBJ2-7 and V is TRBV5-6; possible D gene TRBD2, 5 bases. V was clipped by 4 bases and J by 3 bases, with 20 bases between them. The V gene's germline CDR1 is SGHDT and CDR2 YYEEEE. This CDR3 is built from 16 residues.

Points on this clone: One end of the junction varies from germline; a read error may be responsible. CDR3 protein: CSVDSGYTETFF. The CDR3 DNA reads TGCAGCGTTGATTCAGGGTACACTGAAACTTTCTTT. V gene TRBV29-1 combines with J gene TRBJ1-1; perhaps TRBD1 as D (5 bases). CDR3 length equals 12 residues. Germline CDR1 is SQVTM and CDR2 is ANQGSEA. Variable domain in full (rest from reference TRBV29-1 and TRBJ1-1): SAVISQKPSRDICQRGTSLTIQCQVDSQVTMMFWYRQQPGQSLTLIATANQGSEATYESGFVIDKFPISRPNLTFSTLTVSNMSPEDSSIYLCSVDSGYTETFFGQGTRLTVV.

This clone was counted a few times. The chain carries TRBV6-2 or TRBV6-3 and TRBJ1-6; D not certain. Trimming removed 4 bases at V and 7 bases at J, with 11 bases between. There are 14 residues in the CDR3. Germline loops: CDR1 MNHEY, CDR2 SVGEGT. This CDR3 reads CASSLDTANSPLHF. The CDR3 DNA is TGTGCCAGCAGTTTAGACACGGCCAATTCACCCCTCCACTTT.

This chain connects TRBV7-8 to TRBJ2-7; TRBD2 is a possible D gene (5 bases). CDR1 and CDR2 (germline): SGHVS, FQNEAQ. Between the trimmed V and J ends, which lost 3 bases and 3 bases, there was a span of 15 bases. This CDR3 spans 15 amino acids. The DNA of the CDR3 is TGTGCCAGCAGCTTGGAGGCAGGAAATTTCTACGAGCAGTACTTC. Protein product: CASSLEAGNFYEQYF.

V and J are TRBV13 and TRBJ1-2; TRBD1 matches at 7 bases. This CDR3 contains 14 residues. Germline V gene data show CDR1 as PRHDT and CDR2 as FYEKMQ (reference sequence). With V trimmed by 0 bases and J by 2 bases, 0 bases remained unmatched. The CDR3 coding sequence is TGTGCCAGCAGCTTAGGGACAGGGAACTATGGCTACACCTTC. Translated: CASSLGTGNYGYTF.

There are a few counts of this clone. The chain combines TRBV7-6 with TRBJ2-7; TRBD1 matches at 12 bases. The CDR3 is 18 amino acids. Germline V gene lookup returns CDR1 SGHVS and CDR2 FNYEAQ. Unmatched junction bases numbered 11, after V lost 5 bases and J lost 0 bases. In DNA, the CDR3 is TGTGCCAGCAGCCCCCTAGGGACAGGGGGCTCACACTCCTACGAGCAGTACTTC. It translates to CASSPLGTGGSHSYEQYF.

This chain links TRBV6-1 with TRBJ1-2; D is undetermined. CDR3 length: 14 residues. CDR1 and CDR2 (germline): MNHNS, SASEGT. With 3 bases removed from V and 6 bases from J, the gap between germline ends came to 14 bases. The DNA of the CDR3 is TGTGCCAGCAGTGATTACCCGGGAGTCCATGGCTACACCTTC. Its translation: CASSDYPGVHGYTF.

This CDR3 reads CASSSTGTGYNEQFF. Written as DNA, the CDR3 is TGCGCCAGCAGCTCCACCGGGACAGGGTACAATGAGCAGTTCTTC. The gene calls are TRBV5-1 and TRBJ2-1; 9 bases map to TRBD1. From germline, CDR1 is SGHRS and CDR2 YFSETQ. J lost 4 bases, V lost 3 bases, and 5 bases had no gene match. The CDR3 length is 15 residues.

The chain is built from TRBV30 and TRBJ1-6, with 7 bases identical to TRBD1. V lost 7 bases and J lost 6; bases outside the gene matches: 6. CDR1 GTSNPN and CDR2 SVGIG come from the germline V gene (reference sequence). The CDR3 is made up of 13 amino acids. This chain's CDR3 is CAFSGTVNSPLHF. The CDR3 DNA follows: TGTGCCTTCTCCGGGACAGTTAATTCACCCCTCCACTTT.

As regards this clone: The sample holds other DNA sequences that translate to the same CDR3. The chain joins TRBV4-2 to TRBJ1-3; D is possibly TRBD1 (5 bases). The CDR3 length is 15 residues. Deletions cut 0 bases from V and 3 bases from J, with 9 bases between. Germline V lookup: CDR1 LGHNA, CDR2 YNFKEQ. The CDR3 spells CASSQDRGVGNTIYF. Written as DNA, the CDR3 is TGTGCCAGCAGCCAAGATCGGGGGGTTGGAAACACCATATATTTT.

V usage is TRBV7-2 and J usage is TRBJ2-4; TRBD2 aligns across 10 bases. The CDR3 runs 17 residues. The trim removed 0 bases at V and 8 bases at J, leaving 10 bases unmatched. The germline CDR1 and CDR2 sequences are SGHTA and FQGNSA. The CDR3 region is CASSLASSGGPGDIQYF. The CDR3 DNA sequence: TGTGCCAGCAGCTTAGCGTCTAGCGGGGGCCCCGGGGACATTCAGTACTTC.

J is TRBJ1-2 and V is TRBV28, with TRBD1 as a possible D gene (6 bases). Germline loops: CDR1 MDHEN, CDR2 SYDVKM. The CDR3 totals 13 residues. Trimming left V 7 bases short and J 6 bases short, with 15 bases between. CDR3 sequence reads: CASTPRQAHGYTF. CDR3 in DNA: TGTGCCAGCACCCCCCGACAGGCTCATGGCTACACCTTC.

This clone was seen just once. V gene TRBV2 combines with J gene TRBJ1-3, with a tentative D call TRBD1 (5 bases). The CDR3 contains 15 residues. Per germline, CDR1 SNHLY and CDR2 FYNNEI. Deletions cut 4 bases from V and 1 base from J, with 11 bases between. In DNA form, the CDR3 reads TGTGCCAGCAGTGTCTCCAGGGATTCTGGAAACACCATATATTTT. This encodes CASSVSRDSGNTIYF.

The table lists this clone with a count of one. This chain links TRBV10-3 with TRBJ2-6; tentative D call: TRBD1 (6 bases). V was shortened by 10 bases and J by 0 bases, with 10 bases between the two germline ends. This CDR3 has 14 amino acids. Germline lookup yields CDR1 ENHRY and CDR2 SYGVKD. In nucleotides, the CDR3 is TGTGCCACCAGACAGGACTCTGGGGCCAACGTCCTGACTTTC. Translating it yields CATRQDSGANVLTF.

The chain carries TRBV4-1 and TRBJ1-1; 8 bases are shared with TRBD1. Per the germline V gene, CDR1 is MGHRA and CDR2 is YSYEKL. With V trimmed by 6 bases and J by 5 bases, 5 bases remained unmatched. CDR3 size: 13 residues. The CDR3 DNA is TGCGCCAGCAGTCCAGGGGGCAGTACTGAAGCTTTCTTT. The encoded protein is CASSPGGSTEAFF.

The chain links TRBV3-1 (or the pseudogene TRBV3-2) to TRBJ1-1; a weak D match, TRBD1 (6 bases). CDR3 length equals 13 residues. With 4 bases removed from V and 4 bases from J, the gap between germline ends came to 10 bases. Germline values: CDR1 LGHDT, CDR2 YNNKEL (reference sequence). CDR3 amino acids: CASSRRGATEAFF. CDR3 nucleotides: TGTGCCAGCAGCCGCAGGGGTGCCACTGAAGCTTTCTTT.

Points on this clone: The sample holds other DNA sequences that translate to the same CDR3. The CDR3 DNA reads as TGTGCCAGTAGGTGGACAGGGGGCACAGATACGCAGTATTTT. Amino acid sequence: CASRWTGGTDTQYF. The chain is built from TRBV19 and TRBJ2-3, with 9 positions matching TRBD1. The germline gives CDR1 LNHDA, CDR2 SQIVND (reference sequence). V was pared by 6 bases and J by 1 base, with 2 bases of the junction left unmatched. This CDR3 has 14 residues.

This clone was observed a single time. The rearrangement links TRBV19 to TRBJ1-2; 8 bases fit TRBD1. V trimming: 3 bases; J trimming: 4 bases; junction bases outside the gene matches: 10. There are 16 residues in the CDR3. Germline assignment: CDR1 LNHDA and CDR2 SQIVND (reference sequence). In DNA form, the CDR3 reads TGTGCCAGTAGTATCTTTCAGACAGGGGTCGGCTATGGCTACACCTTC. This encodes CASSIFQTGVGYGYTF.

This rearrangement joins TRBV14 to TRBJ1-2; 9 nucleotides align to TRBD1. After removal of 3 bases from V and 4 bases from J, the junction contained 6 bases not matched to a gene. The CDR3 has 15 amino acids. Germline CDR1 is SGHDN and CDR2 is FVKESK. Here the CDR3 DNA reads TGTGCCAGCAGCCAGGGACAGGGACATCTCTATGGCTACACCTTC. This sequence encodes CASSQGQGHLYGYTF.

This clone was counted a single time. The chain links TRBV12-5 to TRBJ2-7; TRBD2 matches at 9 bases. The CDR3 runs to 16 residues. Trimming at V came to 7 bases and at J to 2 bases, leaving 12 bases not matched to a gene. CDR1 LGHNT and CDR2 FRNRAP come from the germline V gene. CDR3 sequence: CASDNPSAGGPYEQYF. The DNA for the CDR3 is TGTGCTAGTGACAACCCCTCGGCGGGGGGGCCCTACGAGCAGTACTTC.

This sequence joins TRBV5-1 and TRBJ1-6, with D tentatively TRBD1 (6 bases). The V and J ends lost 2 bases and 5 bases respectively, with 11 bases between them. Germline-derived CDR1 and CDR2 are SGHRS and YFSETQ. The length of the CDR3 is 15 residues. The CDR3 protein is CASSLQGPDNSPLHF. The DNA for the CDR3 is TGCGCCAGCAGCTTACAGGGCCCCGATAATTCACCCCTCCACTTT.

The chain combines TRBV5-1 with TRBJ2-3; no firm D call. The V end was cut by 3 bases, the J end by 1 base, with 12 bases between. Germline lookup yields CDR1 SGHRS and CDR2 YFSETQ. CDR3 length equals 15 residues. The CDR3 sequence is CASSSAQRRTDTQYF. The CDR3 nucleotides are TGCGCCAGCAGCTCGGCACAGAGACGCACAGATACGCAGTATTTT.

This CDR3 is CASSQPGQGVNEKLFF. The CDR3 DNA reads as TGTGCCAGCTCACAACCAGGACAGGGGGTTAATGAAAAACTGTTTTTT. The V and J genes are TRBV18 and TRBJ1-4; 10 bases map to TRBD1. Germline-derived CDR1 and CDR2 are KGHSH and LQKENI. J lost 4 bases, V lost 4 bases, and 6 bases had no gene match. The CDR3 has 16 amino acids.

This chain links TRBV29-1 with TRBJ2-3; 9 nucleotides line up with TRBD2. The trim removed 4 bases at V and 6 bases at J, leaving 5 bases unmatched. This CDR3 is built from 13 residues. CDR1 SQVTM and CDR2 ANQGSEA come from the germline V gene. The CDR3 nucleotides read TGCAGCGTTGGCCTAGCGGGGAGGGATACGCAGTATTTT. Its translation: CSVGLAGRDTQYF.

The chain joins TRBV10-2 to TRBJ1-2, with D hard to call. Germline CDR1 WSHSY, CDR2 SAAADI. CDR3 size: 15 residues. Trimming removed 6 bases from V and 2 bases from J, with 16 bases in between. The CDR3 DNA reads TGCGCCAGCAGCAGTAACCTGGCCTTAAACTATGGCTACACCTTC. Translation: CASSSNLALNYGYTF.

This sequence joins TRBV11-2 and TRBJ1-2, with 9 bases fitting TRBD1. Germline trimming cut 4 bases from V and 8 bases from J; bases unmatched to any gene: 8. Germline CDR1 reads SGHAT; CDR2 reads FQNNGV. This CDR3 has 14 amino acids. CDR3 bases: TGTGCCAGCAGCTCACCAAGTACAGGGGGCGGCTACACCTTC. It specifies CASSSPSTGGGYTF.

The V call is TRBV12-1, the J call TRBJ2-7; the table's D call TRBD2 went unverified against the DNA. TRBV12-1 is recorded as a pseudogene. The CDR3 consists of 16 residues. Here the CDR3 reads CASSPPGLADPYEQYF. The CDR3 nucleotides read TGTGCCAGCAGCCCACCGGGACTAGCGGACCCCTACGAGCAGTACTTC.

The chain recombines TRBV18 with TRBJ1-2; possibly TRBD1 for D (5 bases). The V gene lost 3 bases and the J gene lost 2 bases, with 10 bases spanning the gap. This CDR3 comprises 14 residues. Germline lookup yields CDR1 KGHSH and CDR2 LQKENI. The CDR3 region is CASSPQGGNYGYTF. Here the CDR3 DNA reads TGTGCCAGCTCACCCCAGGGAGGGAACTATGGCTACACCTTC.

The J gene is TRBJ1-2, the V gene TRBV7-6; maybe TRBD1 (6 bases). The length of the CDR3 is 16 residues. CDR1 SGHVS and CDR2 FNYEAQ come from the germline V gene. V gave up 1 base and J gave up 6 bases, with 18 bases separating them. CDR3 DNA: TGTGCCAGCAGCTTAGGTCTGGTCAGGGGCGCCCATGGCTACACCTTC. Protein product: CASSLGLVRGAHGYTF.

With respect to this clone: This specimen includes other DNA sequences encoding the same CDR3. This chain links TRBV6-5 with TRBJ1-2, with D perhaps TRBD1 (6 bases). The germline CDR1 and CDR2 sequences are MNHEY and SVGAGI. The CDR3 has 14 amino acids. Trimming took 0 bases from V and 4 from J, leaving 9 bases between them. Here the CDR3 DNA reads TGTGCCAGCAGTTACTCAGGGGGTGTCTATGGCTACACCTTC. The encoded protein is CASSYSGGVYGYTF.

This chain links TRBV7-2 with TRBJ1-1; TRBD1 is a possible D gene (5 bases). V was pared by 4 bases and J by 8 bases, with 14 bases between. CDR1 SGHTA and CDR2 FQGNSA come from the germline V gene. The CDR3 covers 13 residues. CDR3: CASSSDGWGEAFF. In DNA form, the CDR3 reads TGTGCCAGCAGCTCGGACGGCTGGGGCGAAGCTTTCTTT.